The T cell receptor beta chain under discussion was sequenced for a study of PD-1 blockade in classical Hodgkin lymphoma. As for this clone: Its antigen remains unidentified.

Broader study findings: A reduction in baseline TCR diversity was reportedly seen in newly diagnosed patients relative to healthy donors. Baseline diversity in complete responders resembled that of newly diagnosed patients.

Time point of the sample: cycle 4 day 1 (C4D1), after 5 to 7 weeks of nivolumab. Relapse was seen in all patients after autologous stem cell transplantation, and brentuximab vedotin exposure was variable. Profiling relied on immunoSEQ multiplex PCR, and the TCRdb table lists in-frame clones only, not all of them. The sample yields about 16,000 clones, approximately 68% seen once. The V end was cut by 7 bases, the J end by 3 bases, with 16 bases between. The CDR3 loop spans 14 amino acids. Germline CDR1 reads MNHEY; CDR2 reads SMNVEV (reference sequence). This chain connects TRBV27 to TRBJ2-7, with D unresolved. This clonotype originated in a human donor with classical Hodgkin lymphoma. The material sequenced was peripheral blood mononuclear cells (PBMCs), taken before the fourth cycle of nivolumab. The CDR3 DNA follows: TGTGCCAGCACACCCTTTGCTGGTAGCTACGAGCAGTACTTC. It specifies CASTPFAGSYEQYF.